A selection of T cell receptor beta chains follows, all from one sample in a study of Graves' ophthalmopathy and Graves' hyperthyroidism. TCRdb reanalysed the multiplex PCR reads using MiXCR and keeps one entry per CDR3 protein. This table has about 740,000 distinct CDR3 sequences, 40% appearing once. Sample: peripheral blood. These receptors all stem from an adult man with Graves' ophthalmopathy. Both conserved end residues are part of each CDR3. A D gene is named only where the DNA matches it firmly. Only part of the rows carry a size: once, few, many, or a class if the clone is expanded.

TRBJ1-5,NA,TRBV24-1,NA,CASSDPGTGRIQPQHF,TGTGCCAGCAGTGACCCAGGCACAGGGAGGATTCAGCCCCAGCATTTT
TRBJ2-7,NA,TRBV15,NA,CATSRTMAGIEQYF,TGTGCCACCAGCAGGACCATGGCAGGGATCGAGCAGTACTTC
TRBJ1-1,NA,TRBV9,NA,CASSHQPGQMNTEAFF,TGTGCCAGCAGCCACCAACCGGGACAAATGAACACTGAAGCTTTCTTT
TRBJ2-2,TRBD1,TRBV19,NA,CASSIRGPVQGVFF,TGTGCCAGTAGTATTAGGGGGCCCGTCCAAGGGGTGTTTTTT
TRBJ1-1,NA,TRBV7-9,few,CASSLDGIEAFF,TGTGCCAGCAGCTTAGATGGGATAGAAGCTTTCTTT
TRBJ2-7,TRBD1,TRBV9,NA,CASSPRQGRGEQYF,TGTGCCAGCAGCCCTAGACAGGGGAGAGGGGAGCAGTACTTC
TRBJ1-2,TRBD1,TRBV19,NA,CASRPGGAGYGYTF,TGTGCCAGTAGACCAGGGGGCGCCGGCTATGGCTACACCTTC
TRBJ2-3,NA,TRBV2,NA,CASSVAASTDTQYF,TGTGCCAGCAGTGTAGCGGCTAGCACAGATACGCAGTATTTT
TRBJ2-6,TRBD1,TRBV7-8,NA,CASSWAQGLNVLTF,TGTGCCAGCAGCTGGGCACAGGGGCTTAACGTCCTGACTTTC
TRBJ2-7,NA,TRBV18,NA,CASSPQPADLYEQYF,TGTGCCAGCTCACCACAACCAGCGGACCTCTACGAGCAGTACTTC
TRBJ1-4,TRBD1,TRBV7-9,few,CASSHPPTGTREKLFF,TGCGCCAGCAGCCATCCCCCGACAGGGACGAGGGAAAAACTGTTTTTT
TRBJ2-5,NA,TRBV7-3,many,CASSPQLGETQYF,TGTGCCAGCAGCCCTCAGCTGGGGGAGACCCAGTACTTC
TRBJ1-4,NA,TRBV19,NA,CAWSTLRTEKLFF,TGTGCCTGGTCGACACTCAGGACTGAAAAACTGTTTTTT
TRBJ2-2,NA,TRBV9,few,CASRPWEAGELFF,TGTGCCAGCAGGCCATGGGAGGCCGGGGAGCTGTTTTTT
TRBJ2-7,NA,TRBV29-1,many,CSAKVLSYEQYF,TGCAGCGCCAAGGTCCTATCCTACGAGCAGTACTTC
TRBJ1-3,NA,TRBV20-1,once,CSALNRANSGNTIYF,TGCAGTGCTCTGAACAGGGCGAACTCTGGAAACACCATATATTTT
TRBJ1-5,TRBD1,TRBV24-1,NA,CASHGQGGSNQPQHF,TGTGCCAGCCATGGACAGGGCGGTAGCAATCAGCCCCAGCATTTT
TRBJ1-6,NA,TRBV25-1,NA,CASSARVGPKLHF,TGTGCCAGCAGTGCTCGGGTGGGGCCCAAGCTCCACTTT
TRBJ2-2,NA,TRBV11-2,NA,CASSFPISGIMNTGELFF,TGTGCCAGCAGCTTCCCTATTTCAGGGATAATGAACACCGGGGAGCTGTTTTTT
TRBJ1-2,TRBD1,TRBV10-3,many,CAISESTGAANYGYTF,TGTGCCATCAGTGAGTCAACAGGGGCGGCTAACTATGGCTACACCTTC
TRBJ2-5,NA,TRBV20-1,many,CSARDGPRETQYF,TGCAGTGCTAGGGACGGTCCCCGAGAGACCCAGTACTTC
TRBJ2-7,TRBD2,TRBV20-1,few,CSARDLPRSGRQYF,TGCAGTGCTAGAGATTTACCCCGTAGCGGGAGGCAGTACTTC
TRBJ1-3,TRBD1,TRBV5-5,NA,CASSYVGGGNTIYF,TGTGCCAGCAGCTACGTAGGGGGCGGAAACACCATATATTTT
TRBJ1-2,NA,TRBV10-3,many,CASSYGNSYGYTF,TGTGCCAGCAGTTACGGCAACTCCTATGGCTACACCTTC
TRBJ1-1,TRBD1,TRBV5-1,NA,CASRRQGVGEAFF,TGCGCCAGCAGACGACAGGGGGTGGGTGAAGCTTTCTTT
TRBJ1-4,TRBD1,TRBV29-1,NA,CSVGGQGAGEKLFF,TGCAGCGTTGGCGGACAGGGGGCTGGTGAAAAACTGTTTTTT
TRBJ1-5,TRBD1,TRBV7-8,many,CASRQGGGNQPQHF,TGTGCCAGCAGGCAAGGGGGCGGCAATCAGCCCCAGCATTTT
TRBJ1-6,TRBD1,TRBV11-2,few,CASSQVGTGISPLHF,TGTGCCAGCAGCCAAGTAGGGACAGGGATTTCACCCCTCCACTTT
TRBJ1-1,TRBD1,TRBV5-5,NA,CASSLIGGGKTEAFF,TGTGCCAGCAGCTTGATCGGAGGGGGCAAAACTGAAGCTTTCTTT
TRBJ1-2,TRBD1,TRBV29-1,NA,CSIGTGLGYTF,TGCAGCATCGGGACAGGGCTTGGCTACACCTTC
TRBJ1-6,TRBD1,TRBV6-2/TRBV6-3,NA,CASSYLGGQGGNSPLHF,TGTGCCAGCAGTTACCTCGGGGGACAGGGTGGCAATTCACCCCTCCACTTT
TRBJ2-5,TRBD2,TRBV4-2,few,CASSQERLAGYETQYF,TGTGCCAGCAGCCAAGAGAGACTAGCGGGGTATGAGACCCAGTACTTC
TRBJ2-5,NA,TRBV9,NA,CASSYKGQETQYF,TGTGCCAGCAGTTACAAGGGCCAGGAGACCCAGTACTTC
TRBJ2-5,NA,TRBV29-1,NA,CSLASGVGETQYF,TGCAGCTTAGCGAGCGGAGTGGGCGAGACCCAGTACTTC
TRBJ1-2,TRBD1,TRBV25-1,NA,CASRWDRVGGYTF,TGTGCCAGCAGATGGGACAGGGTGGGTGGCTACACCTTC
TRBJ1-1,NA,TRBV11-1,once,CASSSGYFGAFDTEAFF,TGTGCCAGCAGCTCTGGTTACTTCGGCGCGTTTGACACTGAAGCTTTCTTT
TRBJ2-7,NA,TRBV11-2,few,CASSLTPTGPYEQYF,TGTGCCAGCAGCTTAACCCCGACAGGCCCCTACGAGCAGTACTTC
TRBJ1-1,NA,TRBV14,few,CASSQESEEAFF,TGTGCCAGCAGCCAAGAATCCGAGGAAGCTTTCTTT
TRBJ1-4,NA,TRBV7-6,NA,CASSVSGGDEKLFF,TGTGCCAGCAGCGTTTCGGGGGGCGATGAAAAACTGTTTTTT
TRBJ1-2,TRBD1,TRBV19,few,CASSRGTGGGYGYTF,TGTGCCAGTAGTAGAGGGACAGGGGGCGGCTATGGCTACACCTTC
TRBJ2-5,NA,TRBV6-5,NA,CASMGGFGIETQYF,TGTGCCAGCATGGGGGGTTTCGGGATTGAGACCCAGTACTTC
TRBJ1-2,NA,TRBV20-1,few,CSARQPEGGYTF,TGCAGTGCTAGACAGCCGGAGGGTGGCTACACCTTC
TRBJ1-2,NA,TRBV25-1,many,CASSDPLAGYGYTF,TGTGCCAGCAGTGACCCGTTGGCGGGGTATGGCTACACCTTC
TRBJ2-7,NA,TRBV10-1,few,CASSDMQSGEQYF,TGCGCCAGCAGTGACATGCAGTCGGGGGAGCAGTACTTC
TRBJ1-3,NA,TRBV7-8,many,CASSLAVTGNTIYF,TGTGCCAGCAGCTTAGCGGTTACTGGAAACACCATATATTTT
TRBJ1-4,NA,TRBV29-1,few,CSVVGRGSEKLFF,TGCAGCGTTGTAGGCAGGGGCAGTGAAAAACTGTTTTTT
TRBJ2-2,TRBD2,TRBV24-1,few,CATSEDGGAFPGELFF,TGTGCCACCAGTGAGGACGGGGGGGCCTTTCCCGGGGAGCTGTTTTTT
TRBJ2-7,TRBD1,TRBV20-1,NA,CSASTGQGVDEQYF,TGCAGTGCTAGTACCGGACAGGGGGTTGACGAGCAGTACTTC
TRBJ2-5,TRBD1,TRBV10-3,NA,CAISEGQGTQYF,TGTGCCATCAGTGAGGGACAGGGGACCCAGTACTTC
TRBJ2-1,TRBD2,TRBV29-1,once,CSVELAGYEQFF,TGCAGCGTTGAGCTAGCGGGATATGAGCAGTTCTTC
TRBJ2-2,NA,TRBV7-2,many,CASSFGRGELFF,TGTGCCAGCAGCTTCGGACGCGGGGAGCTGTTTTTT
TRBJ2-3,NA,TRBV20-1,NA,CSARSDTQYF,TGCAGTGCTAGATCGGATACGCAGTATTTT